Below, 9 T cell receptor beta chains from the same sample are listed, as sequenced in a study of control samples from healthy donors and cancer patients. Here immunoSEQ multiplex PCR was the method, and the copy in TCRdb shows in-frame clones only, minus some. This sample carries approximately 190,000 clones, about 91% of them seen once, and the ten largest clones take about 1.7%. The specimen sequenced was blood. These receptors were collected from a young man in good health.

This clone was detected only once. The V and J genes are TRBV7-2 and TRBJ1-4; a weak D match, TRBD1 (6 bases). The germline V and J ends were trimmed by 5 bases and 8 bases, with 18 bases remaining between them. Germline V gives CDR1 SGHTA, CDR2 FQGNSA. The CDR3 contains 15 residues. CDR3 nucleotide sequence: TGTGCCAGCAGCGTCAACAGGGCGAGTGGGGAAAAACTGTTTTTT. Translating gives CASSVNRASGEKLFF.

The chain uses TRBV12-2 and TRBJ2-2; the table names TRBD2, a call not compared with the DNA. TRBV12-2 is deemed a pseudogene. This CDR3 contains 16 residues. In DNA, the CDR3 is TGTGCAAGTCGTTACCGATGGAGACCAAACACCGGGGAGCTGTTTTTT. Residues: CASRYRWRPNTGELFF.

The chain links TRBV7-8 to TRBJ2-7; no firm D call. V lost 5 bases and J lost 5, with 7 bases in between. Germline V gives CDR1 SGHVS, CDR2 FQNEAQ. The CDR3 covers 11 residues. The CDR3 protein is CASSAHHEQYF. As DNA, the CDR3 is TGTGCCAGCAGCGCCCACCACGAGCAGTACTTC. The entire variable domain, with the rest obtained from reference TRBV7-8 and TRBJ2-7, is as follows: GAGVSQSPRYKVAKRGQDVALRCDPISGHVSLFWYQQALGQGPEFLTYFQNEAQLDKSGLPSDRFFAERPEGSVSTLKIQRTQQEDSAVYLCASSAHHEQYFGPGTRLTVT.

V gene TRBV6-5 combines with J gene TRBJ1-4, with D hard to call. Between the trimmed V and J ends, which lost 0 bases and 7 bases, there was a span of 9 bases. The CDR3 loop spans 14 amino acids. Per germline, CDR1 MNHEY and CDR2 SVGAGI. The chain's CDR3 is CASSYSTGAEKLFF. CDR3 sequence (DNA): TGTGCCAGCAGTTACTCGACGGGAGCTGAAAAACTGTTTTTT.

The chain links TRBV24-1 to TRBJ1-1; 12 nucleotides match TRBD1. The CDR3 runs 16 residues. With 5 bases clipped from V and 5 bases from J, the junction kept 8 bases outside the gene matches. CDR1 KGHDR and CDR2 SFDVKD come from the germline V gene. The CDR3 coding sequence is TGTGCCACCAGTGGGCCGGGACAGGGGGCCGGGACTGAAGCTTTCTTT. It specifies CATSGPGQGAGTEAFF.

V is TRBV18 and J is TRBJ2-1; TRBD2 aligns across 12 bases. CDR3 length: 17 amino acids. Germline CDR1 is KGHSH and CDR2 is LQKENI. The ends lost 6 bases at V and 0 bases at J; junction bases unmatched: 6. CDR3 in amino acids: CASSPTSGGPSYNEQFF. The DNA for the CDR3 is TGTGCCAGCTCGCCGACTAGCGGGGGCCCCTCCTACAATGAGCAGTTCTTC. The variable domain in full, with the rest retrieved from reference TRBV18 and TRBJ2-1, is NAGVMQNPRHLVRRRGQEARLRCSPMKGHSHVYWYRQLPEEGLKFMVYLQKENIIDESGMPKERFSAEFPKEGPSILRIQQVVRGDSAAYFCASSPTSGGPSYNEQFFGPGTRLTVL.

The CDR3 bases are TGTGCCAGCAGTTCCGGGACAGGGCCTTCAGATACGCAGTATTTT. Its protein is CASSSGTGPSDTQYF. The J gene is TRBJ2-3, the V gene TRBV7-3; 9 nucleotides line up with TRBD1. The trim removed 6 bases at V and 4 bases at J, leaving 8 bases unmatched. Germline V gives CDR1 SGHTA, CDR2 FQGTGA. The CDR3 extends over 15 amino acids.

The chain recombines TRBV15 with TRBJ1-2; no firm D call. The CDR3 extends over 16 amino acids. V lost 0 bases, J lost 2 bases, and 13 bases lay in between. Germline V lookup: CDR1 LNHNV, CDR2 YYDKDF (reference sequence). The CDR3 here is CATSRDFGPVNYGYTF. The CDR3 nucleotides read TGTGCCACCAGCAGAGATTTTGGCCCTGTGAACTATGGCTACACCTTC.

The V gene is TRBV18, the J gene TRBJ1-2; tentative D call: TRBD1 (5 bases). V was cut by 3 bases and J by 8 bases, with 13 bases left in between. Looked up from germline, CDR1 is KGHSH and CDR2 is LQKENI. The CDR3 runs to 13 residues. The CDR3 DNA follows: TGTGCCAGCTCACCGGGCAGGGAGCACGGCTACACCTTC. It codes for CASSPGREHGYTF. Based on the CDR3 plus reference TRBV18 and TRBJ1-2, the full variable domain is NAGVMQNPRHLVRRRGQEARLRCSPMKGHSHVYWYRQLPEEGLKFMVYLQKENIIDESGMPKERFSAEFPKEGPSILRIQQVVRGDSAAYFCASSPGREHGYTFGSGTRLTVV.